This T cell receptor beta chain stems from a study of identical twins. CDR1 and CDR2 (germline): SGHVS, FNYEAQ. Trimming at V came to 5 bases and at J to 0 bases, leaving 12 bases not matched to a gene. The length of the CDR3 is 17 residues. Overall study results and limits: Memory repertoires lacked the insertion deficit that abundant cord blood beta clonotypes showed. Conclusions relied on cross-sectional statistical analysis, not following the same donors.

This clonotype was seen more than once but under ten times. Its antigen remains unidentified. MiXCR, run by TCRdb on the 5' RACE reads, gives a single entry per CDR3 protein. The sample carries around 250,000 distinct CDR3 sequences, over 5% recorded once. These data were likewise used in another study, on T cells expressing NK-cell markers.

The clonotype comes from a woman aged 18-29 years in good health. Sequenced: CD8+ T cells sorted from blood. The rearrangement links TRBV7-6 to TRBJ2-5; 7 nucleotides match TRBD2. The CDR3 region has the DNA TGTGCCAGCAGCCCATTCGTGGGACTAACGTACCAAGAGACCCAGTACTTC. Translating gives CASSPFVGLTYQETQYF.